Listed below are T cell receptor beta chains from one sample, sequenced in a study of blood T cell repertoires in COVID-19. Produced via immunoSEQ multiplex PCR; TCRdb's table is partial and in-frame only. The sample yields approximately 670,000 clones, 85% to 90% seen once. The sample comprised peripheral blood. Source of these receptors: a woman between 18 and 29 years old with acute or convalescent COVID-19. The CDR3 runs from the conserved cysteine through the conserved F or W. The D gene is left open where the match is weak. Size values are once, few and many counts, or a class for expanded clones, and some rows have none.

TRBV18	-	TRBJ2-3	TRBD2	TGTGCCAGCTCACCGGGACTACGCGTAGATACGCAGTATTTT	CASSPGLRVDTQYF
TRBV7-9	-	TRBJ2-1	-	TGTGCCAGCAGCAGGGGGGAGGGGGATCATGCCTACAATGAGCAGTTCTTC	CASSRGEGDHAYNEQFF
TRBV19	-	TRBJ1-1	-	TGTGCCAGTAGTCCAACCCCGAACAGGGCTGAAGCTTTCTTT	CASSPTPNRAEAFF
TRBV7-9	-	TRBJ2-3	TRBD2	TGTGCCAGCAGCTTCGCTAGCGGGGGGGCCGGAGGTACGCAGTATTTT	CASSFASGGAGGTQYF
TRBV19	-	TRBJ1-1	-	TGTGCCAGTAGTAGGCTAATAACGGGGGCTGAAGCTTTCTTT	CASSRLITGAEAFF
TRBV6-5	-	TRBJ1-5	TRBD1	TGTGCCAGCAGTCGACAGGGTTTGAATCAGCCCCAGCATTTT	CASSRQGLNQPQHF
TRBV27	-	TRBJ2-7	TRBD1	TGTGCCAGCAGTTTATCGATGGGACAGGGTCGCGAGCAGTACTTC	CASSLSMGQGREQYF
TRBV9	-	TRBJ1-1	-	TGTGCCAGCAGCGTAGGAGGGGGATTGAACACTGAAGCTTTCTTT	CASSVGGGLNTEAFF
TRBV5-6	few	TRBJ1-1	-	TGTGCCAGCAGCTTGGGGCGGGGGTCCTGGGGAACTGAAGCTTTCTTT	CASSLGRGSWGTEAFF
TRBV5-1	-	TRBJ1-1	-	TGCGCCAGCAGCTCGGTTCGCGCGAACACTGAAGCTTTCTTT	CASSSVRANTEAFF